This T cell receptor beta chain is from a study of shared clonotypes between healthy human individuals. Produced via immunoSEQ multiplex PCR; TCRdb's table is partial and in-frame only. The sample records 2.5 million or so clones, over 85% being singletons. This CDR3 contains 16 residues. Germline values: CDR1 MGHRA, CDR2 YSYEKL. V lost 4 bases and J lost 8; bases outside the gene matches: 11. The origin of this receptor is a man between 18 and 35 years old in good health. Sample: naive CD4+ T cells sorted from blood. The subset was: CD45RA+ positively selected. The rearrangement joins TRBV4-1 to TRBJ1-6; the match to TRBD1 covers 7 bases. The CDR3 here is CASSRSTGQDYSPLHF. Written as DNA, the CDR3 is TGCGCCAGCAGCCGATCGACAGGGCAGGACTATTCACCCCTCCACTTT.